Below are 5 T cell receptor beta chains sequenced from a single sample in a study of blood T cell repertoires in COVID-19 (dated by TCRdb to 2018 to 2021). The library was prepared using the immunoSEQ multiplex PCR assay. Here the immuneACCESS table is served through TCRdb, limited to in-frame sequences with V and J called. Missing clones are a known gap in these copies; in checked studies unresolved V genes cover under half, and the rest lacks a known reason. Counted in this sample were hundreds of thousands of clones; about four fifths of them appeared once. In total, the top ten clones hold 7.5% to 10% of the sample. Input material: peripheral blood. The source is an older man with acute or convalescent COVID-19.

V is TRBV18 and J is TRBJ1-6, with D possibly being TRBD1 (6 bases). The CDR3 is 14 amino acids. With 3 bases removed from V and 10 bases from J, the gap between germline ends came to 13 bases. Germline CDR1 is KGHSH and CDR2 is LQKENI. The CDR3 spells CASSPGRGESPLHF. The CDR3 DNA sequence: TGTGCCAGCTCACCGGGCAGGGGAGAATCACCCCTCCACTTT.

The rearrangement uses TRBV6-4 and TRBJ2-1; 8 nucleotides agree with TRBD1. J was trimmed by 1 base and V by 4 bases; bases with no gene match: 3. CDR1 is MRHNA, CDR2 SNTAGT, per germline. This CDR3 contains 15 residues. The CDR3 protein is CASSVQGESYNEQFF. The CDR3 coding sequence is TGTGCCAGCAGTGTACAGGGGGAGTCCTACAATGAGCAGTTCTTC.

V and J are TRBV3-1 (or the pseudogene TRBV3-2) and TRBJ1-4; D may be TRBD1 (6 bases). The germline gives CDR1 LGHDT, CDR2 YNNKEL (reference sequence). The V end was cut by 4 bases, the J end by 7 bases, with 16 bases between. CDR3 length: 15 amino acids. Here the CDR3 DNA reads TGTGCCAGCAGCCCGAACAGGGCCCGGGGTGAAAAACTGTTTTTT. This gives the protein CASSPNRARGEKLFF.

The chain links TRBV12-3 or TRBV12-4 to TRBJ2-1; the D is unclear. This CDR3 has 13 amino acids. The V gene lost 3 bases and the J gene lost 4 bases, with 7 bases spanning the gap. CDR3 protein: CASSLRQYNEQFF. In nucleotides, the CDR3 is TGTGCCAGCAGTTTGAGGCAGTACAATGAGCAGTTCTTC.

The chain recombines TRBV9 with TRBJ2-7, with 11 bases lining up with TRBD1. Germline CDR1 and CDR2: SGDLS and YYNGEE. This CDR3 is built from 15 residues. Unmatched junction bases numbered 4, after V lost 4 bases and J lost 1 base. CDR3 in amino acids: CASSQGDRGSYEQYF. CDR3 in DNA: TGTGCCAGCAGCCAAGGGGACAGGGGGTCCTACGAGCAGTACTTC.